Sequencing of this T cell receptor beta chain was carried out in a study of cytomegalovirus exposure and HLA in healthy donors. Findings of the study overall: Productive status was seen about 90% or about 30% of the time for most TCR beta V segments in an earlier analysis.

There were likely unrecorded immune exposures, though donors were nominally healthy when sampled. Researchers ran the PCR with 60 Vbeta and 13 Jbeta primers. Using immunoSEQ multiplex PCR, the repertoire was profiled, and TCRdb retains in-frame clones only, with some absent. The sample lists roughly 80,000 clones, roughly two thirds occurring once. With regard to this clone: Its antigen remains unidentified.

Germline CDR1 SGHKS, CDR2 YYEKEE (reference sequence). CDR3 length equals 15 residues. V shed 5 bases and J shed 8 bases, with 19 bases lying between them. Sequencing was carried out using PBMCs. This receptor was identified in a woman aged 50 to 60 in good health and CMV-seropositive. This chain uses TRBV5-5 with TRBJ1-4; possible D gene TRBD1, 5 bases. The CDR3 loop is CASSLLGEFEEKLFF. The CDR3 nucleotides are TGTGCCAGCAGTCTCCTAGGGGAATTTGAGGAAAAACTGTTTTTT.